This entry describes one T cell receptor beta chain. No antigen is known for it. The germline gives CDR1 MDHEN, CDR2 SYDVKM. After removal of 5 bases from V and 0 bases from J, the junction contained 2 bases not matched to a gene. CDR3 length equals 14 residues. This sample is part of a study of cytomegalovirus exposure and HLA in healthy donors. General study points: Within the data, a cluster of highly shared sequence variants was likely a sequencing artifact.

The PCR used 60 Vbeta and 13 Jbeta primers. Profiling relied on immunoSEQ multiplex PCR, and the TCRdb table lists in-frame clones only, not all of them. The sample includes about 130,000 clones, about 80% seen only once; the top ten take 1%. The TCR sequence derives from a middle-aged man in good health and CMV-seronegative. The V and J genes are TRBV28 and TRBJ2-7; TRBD1 matches at 9 bases. Sequences were obtained from PBMCs. Here the CDR3 DNA reads TGTGCCAGCAGTACACAGGGGGCCTCCTACGAGCAGTACTTC. Translated: CASSTQGASYEQYF.